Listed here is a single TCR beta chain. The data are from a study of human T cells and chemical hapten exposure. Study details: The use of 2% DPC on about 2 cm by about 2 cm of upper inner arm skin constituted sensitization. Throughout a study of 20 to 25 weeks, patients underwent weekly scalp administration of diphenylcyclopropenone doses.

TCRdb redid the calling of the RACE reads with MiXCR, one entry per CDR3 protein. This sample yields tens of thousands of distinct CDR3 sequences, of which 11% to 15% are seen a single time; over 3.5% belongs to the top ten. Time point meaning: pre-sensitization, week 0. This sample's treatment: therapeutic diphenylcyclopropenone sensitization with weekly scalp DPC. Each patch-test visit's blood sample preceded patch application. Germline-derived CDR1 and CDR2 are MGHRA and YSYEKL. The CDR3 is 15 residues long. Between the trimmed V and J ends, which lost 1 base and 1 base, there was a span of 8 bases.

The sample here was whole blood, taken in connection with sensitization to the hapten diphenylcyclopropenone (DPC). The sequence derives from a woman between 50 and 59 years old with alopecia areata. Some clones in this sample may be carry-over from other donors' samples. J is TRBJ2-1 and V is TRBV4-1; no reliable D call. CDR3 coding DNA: TGCGCCAGCAGCCAAGTGGTGGTATCCTACAATGAGCAGTTCTTC. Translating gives CASSQVVVSYNEQFF.